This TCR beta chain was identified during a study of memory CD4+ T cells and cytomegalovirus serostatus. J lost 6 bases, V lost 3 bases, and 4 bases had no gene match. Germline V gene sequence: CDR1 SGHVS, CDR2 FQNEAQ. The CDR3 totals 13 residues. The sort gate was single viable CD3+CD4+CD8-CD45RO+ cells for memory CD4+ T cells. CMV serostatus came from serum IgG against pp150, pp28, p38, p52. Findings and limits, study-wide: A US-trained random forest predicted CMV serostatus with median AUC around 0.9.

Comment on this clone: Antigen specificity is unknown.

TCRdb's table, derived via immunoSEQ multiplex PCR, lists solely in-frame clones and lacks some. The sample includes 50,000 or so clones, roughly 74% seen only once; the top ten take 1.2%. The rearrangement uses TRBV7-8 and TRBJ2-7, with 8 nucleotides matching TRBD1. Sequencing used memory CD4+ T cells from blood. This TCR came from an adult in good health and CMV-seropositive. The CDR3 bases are TGTGCCAGCAGCTTTGACGGACAGGGCGAGCAGTACTTC. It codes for CASSFDGQGEQYF. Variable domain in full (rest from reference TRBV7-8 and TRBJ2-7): GAGVSQSPRYKVAKRGQDVALRCDPISGHVSLFWYQQALGQGPEFLTYFQNEAQLDKSGLPSDRFFAERPEGSVSTLKIQRTQQEDSAVYLCASSFDGQGEQYFGPGTRLTVT.